The 4 T cell receptor beta chains in this list originate from one sample, sequenced in a study of T cell repertoires in aging, cancer and after chemotherapy (dated by TCRdb to the late 2010s). This sample was sequenced with an Illumina MiSeq. Multiplex touch-down PCR with a mixed TRB-A/B primer pool was used to amplify rearranged TRB sequences covering the V, D and J segments. TCRdb passed the public sequencing reads through fastp at Q25 and MiXCR, retaining productive beta sequences. Rows with one shared CDR3 protein collapse into an entry with the most common genes and DNA. This sample has about 2,600 distinct CDR3 sequences in its table, and 40% to 65% of those were observed once. The biggest ten clones account for around 5.1% of the sample. TCR beta rearrangements were amplified from genomic DNA isolated from peripheral blood, not from sorted cells or RNA. The sequencing input was blood. Source of these receptors: a human donor with a blood cancer.

Comment on this clonotype: Given a much more abundant clone one base away, this may be a read error. The V gene is TRBV6-5, the J gene TRBJ2-5, with D possibly being TRBD1 or TRBD2 (5 bases each). Judging by the DNA end, TRBJ2-1 fits better; the J call may be wrong. The CDR3 covers 15 residues. CDR1 MNHEY and CDR2 SVGAGI come from the germline V gene. In DNA, the CDR3 is TGTGCCAGCAGGAGGTGGGGGTACCCAATTAATGAGCAGTTCTTC. Protein sequence: CASRRWGYPINEQFF.

The V and J genes are TRBV12-3 or TRBV12-4 and TRBJ2-1; D gene uncertain. The CDR3 sequence is 13 residues long. V gave up 6 bases and J gave up 5 bases, with 11 bases separating them. Written as DNA, the CDR3 is TGTGCCAGCAGCCAGCACCAAGACAATGAGCAGTTCTTC. Amino acids: CASSQHQDNEQFF.

V and J are TRBV6-5 and TRBJ1-1, with D possibly being TRBD1 (6 bases). Germline V gene sequence: CDR1 MNHEY, CDR2 SVGAGI. Deletions cut 5 bases from V and 2 bases from J, with 9 bases between. The CDR3 has 13 amino acids. The CDR3 DNA sequence: TGTGCCAGCAGTAACAGGGTTAACACTGAAGCTTTCTTT. Its translation: CASSNRVNTEAFF.

This chain joins TRBV27 and TRBJ2-3, with D unresolved. V was pared by 0 bases and J by 0 bases, with 10 bases between. The germline gives CDR1 MNHEY, CDR2 SMNVEV (reference sequence). The CDR3 covers 16 residues. CDR3 protein: CASSLSTAVSTDTQYF. DNA for the CDR3: TGTGCCAGCAGTTTATCGACGGCAGTAAGCACAGATACGCAGTATTTT.